The count of the clone carrying this TCR beta chain is one. Its antigen is not identified. The assay was immunoSEQ multiplex PCR, and TCRdb's table has in-frame clones only and misses some. The sample contains roughly 2.5 million clones, approximately 94% of which appear only once. The split of CD4+ cells yielded CD45RA+ naive and CD45RA-negative memory subsets. This sample was included in a study of shared clonotypes between healthy human individuals. Study context: Those who served as donors were a couple of women and a few men between the ages of 18 and 49.

The germline CDR1 and CDR2 sequences are MNHNS and SASEGT. Trimming left V 6 bases short and J 11 bases short, with 22 bases between. There are 14 residues in the CDR3. Study-wide results and limits: Investigators collected only blood, and repertoires in tissues likely differ.

This receptor was obtained from a man younger than 30 in good health. The sequenced sample was naive CD4+ T cells sorted from blood. Sample subset: CD45RA+ positively selected. The chain has TRBV6-1 and TRBJ2-5, with D possibly being TRBD2 (6 bases). CDR3 loop: CASSAGTVRPPQYF. The CDR3 nucleotides read TGTGCCAGCAGCGCCGGGACTGTAAGACCTCCTCAGTACTTC.